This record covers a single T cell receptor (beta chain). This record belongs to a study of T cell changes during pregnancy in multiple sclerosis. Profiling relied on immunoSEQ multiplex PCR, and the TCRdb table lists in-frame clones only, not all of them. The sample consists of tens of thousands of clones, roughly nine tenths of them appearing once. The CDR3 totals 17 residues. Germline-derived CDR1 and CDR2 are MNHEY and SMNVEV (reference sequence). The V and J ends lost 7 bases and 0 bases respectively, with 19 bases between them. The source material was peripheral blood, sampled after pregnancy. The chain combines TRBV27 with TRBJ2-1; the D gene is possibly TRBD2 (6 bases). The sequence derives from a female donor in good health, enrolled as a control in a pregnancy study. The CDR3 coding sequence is TGTGCCAGCACGCTTTCCGGGGCGGGGAGCTCCTACAATGAGCAGTTCTTC. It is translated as CASTLSGAGSSYNEQFF.